One sample yielded the 5 T cell receptor beta chains listed below, sequenced in a study of CD8+ T cells in alopecia areata. RNA was isolated and reverse transcribed to cDNA, the sequencing template. Produced via immunoSEQ multiplex PCR; TCRdb's table is partial and in-frame only. The table includes approximately 99,000 clones, roughly 55% detected once. Material: NKG2D-low CD8+ T cells sorted from blood. Receptor source: a human donor with alopecia areata.

There are a few counts of this clone. V usage is TRBV28 and J usage is TRBJ2-1; no clear D. The CDR3 runs 12 residues. Germline V gene data show CDR1 as MDHEN and CDR2 as SYDVKM. Trimming stripped 5 bases from V and 5 bases from J, with 7 bases between. The CDR3 DNA is TGTGCCAGCAGTCCCTACAACAATGAGCAGTTCTTC. Translated: CASSPYNNEQFF.

The chain employs TRBV7-3 and TRBJ1-2; the D is unclear. The CDR3 loop spans 18 amino acids. Germline loops: CDR1 SGHTA, CDR2 FQGTGA. The V end lost 5 bases, the J end lost 0 bases, and 22 bases lay between the germline ends. CDR3 in amino acids: CASSPRAGGRLANYGYTF. The DNA for the CDR3 is TGTGCCAGCAGCCCAAGGGCCGGCGGAAGACTAGCTAACTATGGCTACACCTTC.

This clone occurred a few times. This rearrangement joins TRBV19 to TRBJ1-1; D remains unclear. V dropped 2 bases and J dropped 4 bases, with 8 bases sitting between them. This CDR3 is built from 13 residues. Germline V gives CDR1 LNHDA, CDR2 SQIVND (reference sequence). The CDR3 protein is CASSISKFTEAFF. The CDR3, as DNA: TGTGCCAGTAGTATATCTAAGTTCACTGAAGCTTTCTTT.

V usage is TRBV28 and J usage is TRBJ2-1; 9 nucleotides align to TRBD2. The CDR3 sequence is 15 residues long. From germline, CDR1 is MDHEN and CDR2 SYDVKM. The trim removed 4 bases at V and 6 bases at J, leaving 7 bases unmatched. CDR3 DNA: TGTGCCAGCAGTTCCGGCAGCGGGGGGTCCAATGAGCAGTTCTTC. Its protein product is CASSSGSGGSNEQFF.

The gene calls are TRBV7-9 and TRBJ2-1; D remains ambiguous. The CDR3 is 12 amino acids. V lost 2 bases, J lost 5 bases, and 4 bases lay in between. From germline, CDR1 is SEHNR and CDR2 FQNEAQ (reference sequence). The CDR3 region has the DNA TGTGCCAGCAGCTTAACAAACAATGAGCAGTTCTTC. Its protein is CASSLTNNEQFF.